This T cell receptor beta chain was documented in a study of immune evolution from preneoplasia to lung adenocarcinoma. Histologic diagnosis was independently verified by two lung pathologists. The study, taken as a whole, reports: Normal lung had highest clonality; later lesions appeared denser, more diverse.

Using immunoSEQ multiplex PCR, the repertoire was profiled, and TCRdb retains in-frame clones only, with some absent. The repertoire holds tens of thousands of clones, with under 85% as singletons. Notes on this clone: Antigen specificity is unknown.

Germline V lookup: CDR1 LNHDA, CDR2 SQIVND (reference sequence). Between the trimmed V and J ends, which lost 10 bases and 4 bases, there was a span of 13 bases. This CDR3 contains 12 residues. The sequence derives from a person in their sixties or seventies with lung adenocarcinoma. Sequenced material: FFPE invasive lung adenocarcinoma tissue. V and J are TRBV19 and TRBJ1-2, with D tentatively TRBD1 (5 bases). CDR3 protein: CAIGGGAYGYTF. DNA for the CDR3: TGTGCCATAGGCGGGGGAGCCTATGGCTACACCTTC. Combining the CDR3 with reference TRBV19 and TRBJ1-2 gives the whole variable domain DGGITQSPKYLFRKEGQNVTLSCEQNLNHDAMYWYRQDPGQGLRLIYYSQIVNDFQKGDIAEGYSVSREKKESFPLTVTSAQKNPTAFYLCAIGGGAYGYTFGSGTRLTVV.